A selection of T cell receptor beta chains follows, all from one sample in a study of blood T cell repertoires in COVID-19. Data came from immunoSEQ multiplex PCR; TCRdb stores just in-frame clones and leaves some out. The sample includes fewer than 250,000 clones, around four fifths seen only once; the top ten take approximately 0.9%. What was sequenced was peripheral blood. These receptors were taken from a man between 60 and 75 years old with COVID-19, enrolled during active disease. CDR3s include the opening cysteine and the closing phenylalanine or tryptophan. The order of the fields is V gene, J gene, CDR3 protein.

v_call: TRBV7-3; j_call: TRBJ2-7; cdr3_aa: CASSPPGQGVNEQYF
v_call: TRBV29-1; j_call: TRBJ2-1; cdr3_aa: CSVGTGPEQFF
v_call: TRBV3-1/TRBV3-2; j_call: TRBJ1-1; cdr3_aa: CASSPGGSTLNTEAFF
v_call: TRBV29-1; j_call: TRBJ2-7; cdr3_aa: CSVETGTGVLYEQYF
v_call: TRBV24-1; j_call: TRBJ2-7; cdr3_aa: CATSDNDKDPSYEQYF
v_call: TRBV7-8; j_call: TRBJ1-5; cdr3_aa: CASSRGTGNNQPQHF
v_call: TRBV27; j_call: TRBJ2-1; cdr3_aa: CASIRQGANDNEQFF
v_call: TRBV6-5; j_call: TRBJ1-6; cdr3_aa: CASSYETGSPLHF
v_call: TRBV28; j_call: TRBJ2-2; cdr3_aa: CASRLSNTGELFF
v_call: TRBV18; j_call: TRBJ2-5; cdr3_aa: CASSLGLTGQETQYF
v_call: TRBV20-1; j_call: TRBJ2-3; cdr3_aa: CSASSSGRITDTQYF
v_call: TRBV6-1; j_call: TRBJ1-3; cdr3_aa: CASSEERSRGRSGNTIYF
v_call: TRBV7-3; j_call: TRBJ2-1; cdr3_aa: CASSSLPLAGERNEQFF
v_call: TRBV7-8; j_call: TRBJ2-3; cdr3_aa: CASSPLPRGNTDTQYF
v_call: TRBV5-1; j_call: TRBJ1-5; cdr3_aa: CASSTQGGQPQHF
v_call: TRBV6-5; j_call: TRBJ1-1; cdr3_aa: CASSLTGGTEAFF
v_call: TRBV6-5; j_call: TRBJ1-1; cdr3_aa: CASSYAESLNTEAFF
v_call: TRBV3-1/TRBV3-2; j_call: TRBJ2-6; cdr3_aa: CASSQLGAGANVLTF
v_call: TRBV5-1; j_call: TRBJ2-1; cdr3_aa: CASSLGLAGNNEQFF
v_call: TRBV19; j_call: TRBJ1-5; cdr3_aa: CASSIDGAGRGQPQHF
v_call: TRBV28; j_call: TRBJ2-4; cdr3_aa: CASSSGRQGLAKNIQYF
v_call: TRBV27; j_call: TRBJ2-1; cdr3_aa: CASSPYSSYNEQFF
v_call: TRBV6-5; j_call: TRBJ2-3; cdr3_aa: CASSYSARGLGDTQYF
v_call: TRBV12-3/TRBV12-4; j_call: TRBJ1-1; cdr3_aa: CASSSQGHTEAFF
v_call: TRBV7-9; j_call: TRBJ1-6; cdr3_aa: CASSLGGGRFDSPLHF
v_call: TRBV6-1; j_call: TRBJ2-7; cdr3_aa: CASSEMSGAIYEQYF
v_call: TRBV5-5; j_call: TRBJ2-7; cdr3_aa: CASSGGTSGTYEQYF
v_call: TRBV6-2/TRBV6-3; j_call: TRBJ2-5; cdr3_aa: CASSLGLHETQYF
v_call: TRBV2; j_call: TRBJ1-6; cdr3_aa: CASSRDRDNSPLHF
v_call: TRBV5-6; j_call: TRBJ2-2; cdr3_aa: CASSRTGQGLTGELFF
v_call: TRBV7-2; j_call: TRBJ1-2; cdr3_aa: CASRVGQGNYGYTF
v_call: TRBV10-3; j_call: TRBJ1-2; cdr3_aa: CAISGGGANYGYTF
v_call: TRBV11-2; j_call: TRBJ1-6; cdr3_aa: CASSRFGGSNSPLHF
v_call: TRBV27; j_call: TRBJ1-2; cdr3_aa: CASSPGPGTGTYSYGYTF
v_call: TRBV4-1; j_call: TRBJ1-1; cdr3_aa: CASSQGADTEAFF
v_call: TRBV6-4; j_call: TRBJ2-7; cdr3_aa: CASSDSRGTDLYF
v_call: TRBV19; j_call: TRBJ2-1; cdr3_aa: CASSSNLEQFF
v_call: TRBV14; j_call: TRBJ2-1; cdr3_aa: CASSPGRGSYNEQFF
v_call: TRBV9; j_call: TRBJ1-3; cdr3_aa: CASSVVPGAGNTIYF